This TCR beta chain was captured in a study of T cell changes during pregnancy in multiple sclerosis (dated by TCRdb to about 2019). At the level of the whole study: Changes in the T cell repertoire over the course of pregnancy were examined in this study in women with multiple sclerosis.

As to this clone: It has no known antigen specificity. No much larger clone exists at a distance of one base, and base qualities are not known.

Including the terminal cysteine and phenylalanine, the CDR3 comprises 15 residues. The sequence is cut down to CDR3 DNA, 45 bases in frame from base 1. Here V drops 3 bases and J drops 7 bases, and the junction holds 9 bases not matched to any gene. Looking up the germline V gene yields CDR1 MDHEN and CDR2 SYDVKM. The library came from the immunoSEQ multiplex PCR assay. TCRdb took this table from immuneACCESS and kept in-frame rearrangements with V and J called. Such tables lack part of the clones; where checked against another copy, unresolved V genes explain under half of the gap, and the rest is unexplained. In this sample the table shows more than 55,000 clones, roughly 94% of which occur a single time. Jointly, the top ten make up under 3% of the sample.

The chain is assembled from TRBV28 and TRBJ2-1; 7 bases in the junction line up with TRBD2. The sequencing here drew on CD8+ T cells from peripheral blood mononuclear cells, taken after pregnancy. This TCR derives from a female donor with multiple sclerosis, enrolled in a pregnancy study. The CDR3 region has the sequence CASSFLGGFGNEQFF. Read as DNA, the sequence is TGTGCCAGCAGTTTCCTCGGGGGGTTTGGGAATGAGCAGTTCTTC.